This T cell receptor (beta chain) was identified during a study of PD-1 and CTLA-4 blockade in melanoma. In its sample, this clone was seen a few times. Trimming stripped 2 bases from V and 8 bases from J, with 9 bases between. CDR1 is SGHAT and CDR2 is FQNNGV in the germline V gene. The CDR3 is 12 amino acids. Clones were sequenced by immunoSEQ multiplex PCR, and TCRdb holds only the in-frame ones, with some missing. The sample lists around 11,000 clones; roughly 82% were seen once. The receptor's source is a human donor with melanoma. The sequences come from CD8+ T cells from peripheral blood, collected from a patient given anti-PD-1 treatment. This chain links TRBV11-2 with TRBJ1-2; a weak D match, TRBD1 (6 bases). This chain's CDR3 is CASSLIRGGYTF. In nucleotides, the CDR3 is TGTGCCAGCAGCTTAATAAGGGGGGGCTACACCTTC.